This T cell receptor (beta chain) is from a study of blood T cell repertoires in COVID-19. Study-level information: Collection of acute and convalescent COVID-19 samples took place in the United States, Italy and Spain. Sources were T cells, B-cell-depleted T cells, or PBMCs; the material itself was cDNA or gDNA.

Measured with immunoSEQ multiplex PCR; TCRdb has only the in-frame clones, and not every one. This sample has about 180,000 clones; about 87% occur once, and the top ten carry roughly 4.2%. V was shortened by 4 bases and J by 8 bases, with 15 bases between the two germline ends. Germline-derived CDR1 and CDR2 are SGHRS and YFSETQ. The CDR3 is 13 amino acids. Sequencing used peripheral blood. The V call is TRBV5-1, the J call TRBJ1-2; D is perhaps TRBD1 (6 bases). The origin of this receptor is a woman aged 25-40 years with acute or convalescent COVID-19. Here the CDR3 reads CASSLLTGWGYTF. The CDR3 region has the DNA TGCGCCAGCAGCCTCCTGACAGGTTGGGGCTACACCTTC.